These 27 T cell receptor beta chains were sequenced from one sample in a study of lymphopenia after photon versus proton radiotherapy. Assay: immunoSEQ multiplex PCR; the TCRdb copy retains only in-frame clones and omits some. This table has more than 4,000 clones, approximately 88% appearing once. The sample here was peripheral blood, taken from a patient treated with photon-based radiotherapy. The receptors were sampled from a man older than 75 with cholangiocarcinoma.

This rearrangement joins TRBV2 to TRBJ1-1, with TRBD1 identical over 8 bases. CDR1 is SNHLY, CDR2 FYNNEI, per germline. J gave up 0 bases and V 10 bases, and 16 bases lay outside the gene matches. CDR3 length equals 17 residues. The CDR3: CATSGYRGYTVNTEAFF. The CDR3 bases are TGTGCCACCTCAGGGTACAGGGGGTATACGGTGAACACTGAAGCTTTCTTT.

The V gene is TRBV11-2, the J gene TRBJ2-7; the D is unclear. V was trimmed by 1 base and J by 0 bases, leaving 4 bases between them. The CDR3 covers 13 residues. CDR1 is SGHAT and CDR2 is FQNNGV in the germline V gene. Written as DNA, the CDR3 is TGTGCCAGCAGCTTAGTAGACTCCTACGAGCAGTACTTC. It encodes CASSLVDSYEQYF.

CDR3 in amino acids: CASSRMGDNNQPQHF. The CDR3 region has the DNA TGTGCCAGCAGCCGTATGGGGGACAACAATCAGCCCCAGCATTTT. V is TRBV7-9 and J is TRBJ1-5; the D gene is possibly TRBD1 (6 bases). With 5 bases removed from V and 3 bases from J, the gap between germline ends came to 14 bases. Germline V gene sequence: CDR1 SEHNR, CDR2 FQNEAQ (reference sequence). CDR3 size: 15 residues.

This clone appeared once. The chain couples TRBV15 to TRBJ2-7; TRBD1 matches at 9 bases. Unmatched junction bases numbered 15, after V lost 11 bases and J lost 1 base. Germline V gene lookup returns CDR1 LNHNV and CDR2 YYDKDF (reference sequence). This CDR3 has 16 amino acids. In DNA, the CDR3 is TGTGCCTCTTCTGGCAGGGGACAGGGAGGGTCCTACGAGCAGTACTTC. The encoded protein is CASSGRGQGGSYEQYF.

This clone came up a few times. This chain links TRBV15 with TRBJ2-1; unclear D gene. The CDR3 has 15 amino acids. V shed 5 bases and J shed 3 bases, with 14 bases lying between them. Germline CDR1 reads LNHNV; CDR2 reads YYDKDF (reference sequence). The CDR3 sequence is CATSPDGSVYNEQFF. The DNA of the CDR3 is TGTGCCACCAGCCCTGACGGTTCCGTCTACAATGAGCAGTTCTTC.

In this sample, this clone turned up a few times. This chain uses TRBV11-2 with TRBJ2-3, with 10 positions matching TRBD2. The trim removed 2 bases at V and 7 bases at J, leaving 12 bases unmatched. The CDR3 length is 17 residues. The germline CDR1 and CDR2 sequences are SGHAT and FQNNGV. The CDR3 DNA follows: TGTGCCAGCAGCTTAAGTAGCGGGGGGTCCGGTTTGAATACGCAGTATTTT. Amino acid sequence: CASSLSSGGSGLNTQYF.

The rearrangement uses TRBV6-5 and TRBJ1-4; D gene uncertain. Trimming took off 2 bases at V and 4 bases at J, with 8 bases between the two ends. CDR1 is MNHEY, CDR2 SVGAGI, per germline. This CDR3 region has 14 residues. Here the CDR3 reads CASSYGRFNEKLFF. CDR3 in DNA: TGTGCCAGCAGTTACGGGCGGTTTAATGAAAAACTGTTTTTT.

CDR3 sequence (DNA): TGTGCCAGCAGCCGGTCAGGGGGCTTGGATACGCAGTATTTT. Translating it yields CASSRSGGLDTQYF. The V and J genes are TRBV14 and TRBJ2-3, with 8 bases matching TRBD1. V lost 4 bases to trimming and J lost 6 bases; unmatched junction nucleotides: 6. The CDR3 runs to 14 residues. Per germline, CDR1 SGHDN and CDR2 FVKESK.

In the case of this clone: At one end the junction does not follow the germline gene, possibly because of a read error. This specimen includes other DNA sequences encoding the same CDR3. The rearrangement links TRBV6-1 to TRBJ1-5; D is uncertain. CDR1 MNHNS and CDR2 SASEGT come from the germline V gene. This CDR3 contains 15 residues. CDR3 in DNA: TGTGCCAGCAGTGAGGGATATAATAGCAATCAGCCCCAACATTTT. It encodes CASSEGYNSNQPQHF.

V is TRBV5-1 and J is TRBJ2-7; 7 bases match TRBD2. Per the germline V gene, CDR1 is SGHRS and CDR2 is YFSETQ. Unmatched junction bases numbered 3, after V lost 0 bases and J lost 3 bases. The CDR3 sequence is 14 residues long. The CDR3 bases are TGCGCCAGCAGCTTGGAGACTAGCAGCTACGAGCAGTACTTC. Encoded protein: CASSLETSSYEQYF.

The sample holds one count of this clone. This chain links TRBV7-3 with TRBJ2-1; D possibly corresponds to TRBD2 (6 bases). The V gene lost 5 bases and the J gene lost 1 base, with 12 bases spanning the gap. Germline CDR1 reads SGHTA; CDR2 reads FQGTGA. This CDR3 contains 15 residues. The CDR3 here is CASSPGTRSYNEQFF. CDR3 bases: TGTGCCAGCAGCCCCGGGACTCGGTCCTACAATGAGCAGTTCTTC.

The table lists this clone with a count of one. This sequence joins TRBV28 and TRBJ1-2; D remains unclear. Germline values: CDR1 MDHEN, CDR2 SYDVKM. Trimming removed 2 bases at V and 2 bases at J, with 12 bases between. CDR3 size: 15 residues. CDR3 coding DNA: TGTGCCAGCAGTTTAAACCTTGCCAGGAACTATGGCTACACCTTC. Its translation is CASSLNLARNYGYTF.

The rearrangement uses TRBV5-1 and TRBJ2-3; 9 nucleotides align to TRBD2. The germline V gene encodes CDR1 SGHRS and CDR2 YFSETQ. This CDR3 is 16 amino acids long. Trimming at V came to 4 bases and at J to 6 bases, leaving 12 bases not matched to a gene. This CDR3 is CASSLAGGPRVDTQYF. The CDR3 region has the DNA TGCGCCAGCAGCCTTGCGGGGGGGCCCAGAGTGGATACGCAGTATTTT.

The chain is built from TRBV9 and TRBJ2-7; TRBD2 agrees at 10 bases. Germline CDR1 and CDR2: SGDLS and YYNGEE. CDR3 length: 15 amino acids. Trimming took 2 bases from V and 5 from J; bases not matched to a gene: 7. DNA of the CDR3: TGTGCCAGCAGCGTCGCCGGGACTAGCGACCACGAGCAGTACTTC. The encoded protein is CASSVAGTSDHEQYF.

V gene TRBV7-9 combines with J gene TRBJ2-5; D may be TRBD1 or TRBD2 (5 bases each). Trimming pared 1 base from V and 4 bases from J, leaving 7 bases between. The CDR3 covers 13 residues. Per germline, CDR1 SEHNR and CDR2 FQNEAQ (reference sequence). In DNA, the CDR3 is TGTGCCAGCAGCTTAGTGGGGACAGAGACCCAGTACTTC. The encoded protein is CASSLVGTETQYF.

The chain couples TRBV7-6 to TRBJ1-1, with D uncertain. Trimming removed 1 base at V and 6 bases at J, with 9 bases between. The CDR3 spans 13 residues. From germline, CDR1 is SGHVS and CDR2 FNYEAQ. CDR3 loop: CASSLERSSEAFF. The CDR3 nucleotides are TGTGCCAGCAGCTTAGAGCGGTCCTCTGAAGCTTTCTTT.

In its sample, this clone was seen a few times. V is TRBV6-1 and J is TRBJ1-2; D is uncertain. The V and J ends lost 6 bases and 7 bases respectively, with 12 bases between them. The CDR3 extends over 12 amino acids. Germline CDR1 reads MNHNS; CDR2 reads SASEGT. The CDR3 sequence: CASRTLDAGYTF. DNA for the CDR3: TGTGCCAGCAGGACCCTGGATGCTGGCTACACCTTC.

This chain joins TRBV15 and TRBJ2-2; D call uncertain. Trimming shortened V by 5 bases and J by 2 bases, and 9 bases separated the two germline ends. The CDR3 has 14 amino acids. Germline values: CDR1 LNHNV, CDR2 YYDKDF (reference sequence). The CDR3 coding sequence is TGTGCCACCAGCTTGCGCTTAAACACCGGGGAGCTGTTTTTT. It yields the protein CATSLRLNTGELFF. The entire variable domain, with the rest obtained from reference TRBV15 and TRBJ2-2, is as follows: DAMVIQNPRYQVTQFGKPVTLSCSQTLNHNVMYWYQQKSSQAPKLLFHYYDKDFNNEADTPDNFQSRRPNTSFCFLDIRSPGLGDTAMYLCATSLRLNTGELFFGEGSRLTVL.

CDR3 protein: CASSPPGSLNYGYTF. The CDR3 DNA reads as TGTGCCAGCTCACCACCGGGCAGCCTTAACTATGGCTACACCTTC. The chain is built from TRBV18 and TRBJ1-2; D remains unclear. Germline loops: CDR1 KGHSH, CDR2 LQKENI. The CDR3 is made up of 15 amino acids. Trimming left V 0 bases short and J 1 base short, with 9 bases between.

The CDR3 loop reads CASSLAPTGKNTEAFF. The DNA for the CDR3 is TGTGCCAGCAGCTTAGCCCCGACAGGGAAGAACACTGAAGCTTTCTTT. The J gene is TRBJ1-1, the V gene TRBV7-6; 7 bases fit TRBD1. CDR3 length: 16 amino acids. Trimming took 0 bases from V and 1 from J; bases not matched to a gene: 5. Germline CDR1 SGHVS, CDR2 FNYEAQ.

The chain uses TRBV4-2 and TRBJ1-2, with 8 nucleotides matching TRBD1. Germline V gene lookup returns CDR1 LGHNA and CDR2 YNFKEQ. Trimming removed 2 bases from V and 1 base from J; junction bases left unmatched: 3. This CDR3 is built from 15 residues. In DNA, the CDR3 is TGTGCCAGCAGCCAACAACAGGGGGTTAACTATGGCTACACCTTC. Residues: CASSQQQGVNYGYTF.

This clone was observed a single time. This chain's CDR3 is CASSLSGDTEAFF. The CDR3 DNA sequence: TGTGCCAGCTCACTCTCGGGGGACACTGAAGCTTTCTTT. V and J are TRBV18 and TRBJ1-1; weak D call: TRBD1 (5 bases). Germline V gene sequence: CDR1 KGHSH, CDR2 LQKENI. The CDR3 totals 13 residues. V was pared by 4 bases and J by 3 bases, with 9 bases between.

The chain links TRBV5-1 to TRBJ1-6; 9 bases line up with TRBD1. J gave up 8 bases and V 4 bases, and 7 bases lay outside the gene matches. The length of the CDR3 is 15 residues. CDR1 is SGHRS, CDR2 YFSETQ, per germline. As DNA, the CDR3 is TGCGCCAGCAGCCCGGGACAGGGCCTCGATTCACCCCTCCACTTT. Its translation is CASSPGQGLDSPLHF. Full variable domain (remainder filled in from reference TRBV5-1 and TRBJ1-6): KAGVTQTPRYLIKTRGQQVTLSCSPISGHRSVSWYQQTPGQGLQFLFEYFSETQRNKGNFPGRFSGRQFSNSRSEMNVSTLELGDSALYLCASSPGQGLDSPLHFGNGTRLTVT.

The chain recombines TRBV2 with TRBJ2-2, with D uncertain. The V gene's germline CDR1 is SNHLY and CDR2 FYNNEI. Trimming removed 2 bases at V and 6 bases at J, with 7 bases between. CDR3 length equals 13 residues. The CDR3 DNA reads as TGTGCCAGCAGTGAATATGGGGCCGGGGAGCTGTTTTTT. Protein sequence: CASSEYGAGELFF.

The rearrangement joins TRBV5-1 to TRBJ1-2; the match to TRBD1 covers 8 bases. Germline values: CDR1 SGHRS, CDR2 YFSETQ. This CDR3 is built from 15 residues. Losses at the gene ends were 0 bases for V and 2 bases for J; bases not matched to a gene: 3. The CDR3 sequence is CASSLEGQENYGYTF. CDR3 DNA: TGCGCCAGCAGCTTGGAGGGACAGGAGAACTATGGCTACACCTTC.

This clone was recorded once. The chain links TRBV11-2 to TRBJ1-2, with D possibly TRBD1 on 5 matching bases. Trimming stripped 5 bases from V and 4 bases from J, with 17 bases between. This CDR3 spans 15 amino acids. Germline V gene sequence: CDR1 SGHAT, CDR2 FQNNGV. DNA for the CDR3: TGTGCCAGCAGCGCAGTCGGGGGATGGGCCTATGGCTACACCTTC. Amino acids: CASSAVGGWAYGYTF.

The chain links TRBV9 to TRBJ1-1; 9 bases map to TRBD1. The J segment lost 2 bases and the V segment lost 4 bases, leaving 3 bases of the junction unmatched. CDR3 length: 14 amino acids. Germline V lookup: CDR1 SGDLS, CDR2 YYNGEE. The CDR3 spells CASSIQGANTEAFF. The DNA of the CDR3 is TGTGCCAGCAGCATACAGGGGGCAAACACTGAAGCTTTCTTT. Variable domain in full (rest from reference TRBV9 and TRBJ1-1): DSGVTQTPKHLITATGQRVTLRCSPRSGDLSVYWYQQSLDQGLQFLIQYYNGEERAKGNILERFSAQQFPDLHSELNLSSLELGDSALYFCASSIQGANTEAFFGQGTRLTVV.